This T cell receptor (beta chain) was identified during a study of T cell responses to AZD1222 COVID-19 vaccine. Sequenced by immunoSEQ multiplex PCR; TCRdb stores in-frame clones only, minus some. The sample lists 15,000 to 20,000 clones, approximately 84% occurring once. Germline trimming cut 5 bases from V and 8 bases from J; bases unmatched to any gene: 13. Germline V CDR1 and CDR2: MNHEY, SMNVEV (reference sequence). CDR3 size: 16 residues. This specimen was peripheral blood, taken 28 days after the second AZD1222 dose. V usage is TRBV27 and J usage is TRBJ1-4, with 8 nucleotides matching TRBD1. This clonotype originated in an adult who received the AZD1222 COVID-19 vaccine. The CDR3 bases are TGTGCCAGCAGTATTACCCCGACAGGGGAGGGCGAAAAACTGTTTTTT. Protein product: CASSITPTGEGEKLFF.